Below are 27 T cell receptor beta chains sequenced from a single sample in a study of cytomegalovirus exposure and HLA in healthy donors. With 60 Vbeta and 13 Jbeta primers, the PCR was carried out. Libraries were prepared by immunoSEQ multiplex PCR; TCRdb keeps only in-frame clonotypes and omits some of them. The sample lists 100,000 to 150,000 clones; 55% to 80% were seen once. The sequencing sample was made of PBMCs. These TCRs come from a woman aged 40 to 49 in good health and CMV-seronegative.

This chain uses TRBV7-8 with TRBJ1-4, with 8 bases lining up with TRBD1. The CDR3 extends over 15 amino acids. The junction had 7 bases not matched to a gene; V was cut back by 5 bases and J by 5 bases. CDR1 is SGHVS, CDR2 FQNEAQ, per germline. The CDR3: CASSKGQAWNEKLFF. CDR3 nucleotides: TGTGCCAGCAGCAAGGGACAGGCTTGGAATGAAAAACTGTTTTTT. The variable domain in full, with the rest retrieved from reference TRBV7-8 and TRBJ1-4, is GAGVSQSPRYKVAKRGQDVALRCDPISGHVSLFWYQQALGQGPEFLTYFQNEAQLDKSGLPSDRFFAERPEGSVSTLKIQRTQQEDSAVYLCASSKGQAWNEKLFFGSGTQLSVL.

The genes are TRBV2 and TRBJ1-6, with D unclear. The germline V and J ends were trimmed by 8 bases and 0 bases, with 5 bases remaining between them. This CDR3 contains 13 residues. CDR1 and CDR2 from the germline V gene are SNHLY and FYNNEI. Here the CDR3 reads CASRSSYNSPLHF. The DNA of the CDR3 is TGTGCCAGCCGGAGCTCCTATAATTCACCCCTCCACTTT.

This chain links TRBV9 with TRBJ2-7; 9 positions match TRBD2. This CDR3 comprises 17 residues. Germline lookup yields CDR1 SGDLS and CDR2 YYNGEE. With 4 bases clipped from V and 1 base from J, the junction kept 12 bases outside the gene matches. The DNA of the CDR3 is TGTGCCAGCAGCCCCCGAGAAGCGGGGGGCCGATCCTACGAGCAGTACTTC. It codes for CASSPREAGGRSYEQYF.

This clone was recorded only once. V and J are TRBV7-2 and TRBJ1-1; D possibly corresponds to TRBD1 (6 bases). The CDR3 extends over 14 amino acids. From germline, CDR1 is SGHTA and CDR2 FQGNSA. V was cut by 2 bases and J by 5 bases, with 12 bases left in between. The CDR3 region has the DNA TGTGCCAGCAGCTTAAGGCAGGGGCGTACTGAAGCTTTCTTT. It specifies CASSLRQGRTEAFF.

CDR3 nucleotide sequence: TGTGCCAGCACCCCTGGGAGCTCCTACGAGCAGTACTTC. Translated: CASTPGSSYEQYF. The chain is built from TRBV4-2 and TRBJ2-7; D is perhaps TRBD2 (5 bases). This CDR3 is 13 amino acids long. Germline CDR1 LGHNA, CDR2 YNFKEQ. V lost 7 bases to trimming and J lost 0 bases, with 10 bases between them.

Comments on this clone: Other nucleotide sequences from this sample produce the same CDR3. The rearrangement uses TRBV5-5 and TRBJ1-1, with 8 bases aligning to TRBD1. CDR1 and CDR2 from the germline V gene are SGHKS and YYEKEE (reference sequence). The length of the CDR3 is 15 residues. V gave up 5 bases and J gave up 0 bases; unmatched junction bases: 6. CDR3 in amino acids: CASSLRGQVNTEAFF. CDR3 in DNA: TGTGCCAGCAGTCTTAGGGGACAGGTGAACACTGAAGCTTTCTTT. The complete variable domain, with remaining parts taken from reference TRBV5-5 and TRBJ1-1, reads DAGVTQSPTHLIKTRGQQVTLRCSPISGHKSVSWYQQVLGQGPQFIFQYYEKEERGRGNFPDRFSARQFPNYSSELNVNALLLGDSALYLCASSLRGQVNTEAFFGQGTRLTVV.

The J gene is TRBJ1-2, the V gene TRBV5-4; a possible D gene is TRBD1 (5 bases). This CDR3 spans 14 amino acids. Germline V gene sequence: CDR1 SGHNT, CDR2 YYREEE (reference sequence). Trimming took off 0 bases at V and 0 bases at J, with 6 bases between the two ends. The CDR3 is CASSLETANYGYTF. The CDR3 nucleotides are TGTGCCAGCAGCTTGGAGACAGCTAACTATGGCTACACCTTC.

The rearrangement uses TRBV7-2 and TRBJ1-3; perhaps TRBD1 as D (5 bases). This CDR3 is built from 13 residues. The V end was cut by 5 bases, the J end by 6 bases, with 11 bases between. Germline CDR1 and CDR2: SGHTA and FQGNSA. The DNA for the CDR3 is TGTGCCAGCAGCCTGGTCAGGGAAAACACCATATATTTT. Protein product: CASSLVRENTIYF.

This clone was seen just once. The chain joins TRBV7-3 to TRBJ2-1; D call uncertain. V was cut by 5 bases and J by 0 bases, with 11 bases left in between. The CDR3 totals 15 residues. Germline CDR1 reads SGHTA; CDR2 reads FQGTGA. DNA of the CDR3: TGTGCCAGCAGCCTTTTACAGAGCTCCTACAATGAGCAGTTCTTC. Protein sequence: CASSLLQSSYNEQFF. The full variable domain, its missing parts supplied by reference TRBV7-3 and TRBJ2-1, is GAGVSQTPSNKVTEKGKYVELRCDPISGHTALYWYRQSLGQGPEFLIYFQGTGAADDSGLPNDRFFAVRPEGSVSTLKIQRTERGDSAVYLCASSLLQSSYNEQFFGPGTRLTVL.

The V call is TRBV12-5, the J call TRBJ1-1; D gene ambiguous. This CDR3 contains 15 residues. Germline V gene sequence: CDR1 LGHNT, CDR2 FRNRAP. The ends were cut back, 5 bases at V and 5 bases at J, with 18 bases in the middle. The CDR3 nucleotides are TGTGCTAGTGGTCCCTCCACTATCTCGAGTACTGAAGCTTTCTTT. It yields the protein CASGPSTISSTEAFF.

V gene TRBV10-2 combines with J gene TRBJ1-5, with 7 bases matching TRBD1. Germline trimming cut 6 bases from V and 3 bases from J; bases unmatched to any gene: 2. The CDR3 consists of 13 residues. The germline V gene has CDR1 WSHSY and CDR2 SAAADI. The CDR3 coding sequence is TGCGCCAGCAGACAGGGGATCAATCAGCCCCAGCATTTT. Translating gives CASRQGINQPQHF.

CDR3 protein: CASSSTGTLEGYTF. The DNA for the CDR3 is TGTGCCAGCAGTTCGACAGGCACTTTGGAGGGCTACACCTTC. The chain couples TRBV2 to TRBJ1-2; TRBD1 is a possible D gene (6 bases). Germline values: CDR1 SNHLY, CDR2 FYNNEI. Between the trimmed V and J ends, which lost 5 bases and 8 bases, there was a span of 18 bases. This CDR3 region has 14 residues. Combining the CDR3 with reference TRBV2 and TRBJ1-2 gives the whole variable domain EPEVTQTPSHQVTQMGQEVILRCVPISNHLYFYWYRQILGQKVEFLVSFYNNEISEKSEIFDDQFSVERPDGSNFTLKIRSTKLEDSAMYFCASSSTGTLEGYTFGSGTRLTVV.

The CDR3 nucleotides read TGCGCCAGCAGCTTGGAAGGCGAGGAAGGTCAGCCCCAGCATTTT. It specifies CASSLEGEEGQPQHF. This chain links TRBV5-1 with TRBJ1-5; the D is unclear. V was pared by 0 bases and J by 6 bases, with 13 bases between. This CDR3 is built from 15 residues. In germline, CDR1 is SGHRS, CDR2 YFSETQ.

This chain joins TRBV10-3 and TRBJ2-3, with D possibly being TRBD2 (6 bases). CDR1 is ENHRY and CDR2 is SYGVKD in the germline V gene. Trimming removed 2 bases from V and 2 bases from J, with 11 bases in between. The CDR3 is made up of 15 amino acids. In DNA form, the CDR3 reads TGTGCCATCAGTGAGAGGGGCGGGAACACAGATACGCAGTATTTT. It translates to CAISERGGNTDTQYF.

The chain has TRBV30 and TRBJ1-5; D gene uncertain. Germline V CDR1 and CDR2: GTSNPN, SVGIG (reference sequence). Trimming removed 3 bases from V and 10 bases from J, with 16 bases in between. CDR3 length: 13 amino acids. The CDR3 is CAWREQGGGPQHF. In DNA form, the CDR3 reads TGTGCCTGGAGGGAACAAGGCGGCGGACCCCAGCATTTT.

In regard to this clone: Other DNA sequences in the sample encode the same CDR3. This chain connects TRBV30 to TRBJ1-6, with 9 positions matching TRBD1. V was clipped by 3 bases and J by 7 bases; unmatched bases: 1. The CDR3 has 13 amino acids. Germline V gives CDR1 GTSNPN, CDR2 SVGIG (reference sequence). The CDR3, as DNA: TGTGCCTGGAGGGGACAGGGCAATTCACCCCTCCACTTT. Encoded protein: CAWRGQGNSPLHF.

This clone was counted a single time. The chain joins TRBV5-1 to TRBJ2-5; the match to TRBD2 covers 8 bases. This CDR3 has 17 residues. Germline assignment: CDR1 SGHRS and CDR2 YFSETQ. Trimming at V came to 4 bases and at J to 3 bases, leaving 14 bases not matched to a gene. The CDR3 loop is CASSGLQRGSEEETQYF. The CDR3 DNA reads TGCGCCAGCAGCGGGCTCCAGCGGGGGTCGGAAGAAGAGACCCAGTACTTC.

The CDR3 DNA is TGTGCCAGCAGCTTATCTCTAGGTGTCAACACTGAAGCTTTCTTT. This gives the protein CASSLSLGVNTEAFF. The genes are TRBV7-2 and TRBJ1-1; D unclear. Germline V gene lookup returns CDR1 SGHTA and CDR2 FQGNSA. This CDR3 spans 15 amino acids. Trimming took 2 bases from V and 2 from J, leaving 12 bases between them.

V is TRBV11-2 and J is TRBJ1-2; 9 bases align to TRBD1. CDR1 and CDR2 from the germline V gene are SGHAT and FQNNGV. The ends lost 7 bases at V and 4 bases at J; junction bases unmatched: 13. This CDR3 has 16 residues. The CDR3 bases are TGTGCCAGCAACCATATACAGGGGGCGCGTTTCTATGGCTACACCTTC. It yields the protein CASNHIQGARFYGYTF.

CDR3 sequence (DNA): TGTGCCAGCAGCCTCAATGGGCTGGCGGGGGGGAGCACCGGGGAGCTGTTTTTT. Translated: CASSLNGLAGGSTGELFF. This sequence joins TRBV11-2 and TRBJ2-2; 9 bases align to TRBD2. Germline lookup yields CDR1 SGHAT and CDR2 FQNNGV. V shed 5 bases, J shed 4 bases, and the junction held 14 bases outside the gene matches. The CDR3 contains 18 residues.

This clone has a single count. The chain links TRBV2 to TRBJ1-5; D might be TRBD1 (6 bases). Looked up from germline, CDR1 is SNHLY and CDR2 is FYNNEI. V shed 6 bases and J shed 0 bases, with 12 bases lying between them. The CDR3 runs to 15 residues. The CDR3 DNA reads TGTGCCAGCAGAACGACAGGTTTTAGCAATCAGCCCCAGCATTTT. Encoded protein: CASRTTGFSNQPQHF.

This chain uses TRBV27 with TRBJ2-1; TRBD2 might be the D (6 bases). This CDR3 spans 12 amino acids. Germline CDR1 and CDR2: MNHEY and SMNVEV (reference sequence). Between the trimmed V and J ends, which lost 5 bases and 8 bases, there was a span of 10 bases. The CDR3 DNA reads TGTGCCAGCAGTCGGGGGATCGATGAGCAGTTCTTC. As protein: CASSRGIDEQFF.

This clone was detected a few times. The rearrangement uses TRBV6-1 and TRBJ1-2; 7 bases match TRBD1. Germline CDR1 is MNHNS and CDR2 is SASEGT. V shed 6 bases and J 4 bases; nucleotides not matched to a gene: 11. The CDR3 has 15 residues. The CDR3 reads CASRESTGDVYGYTF. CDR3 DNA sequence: TGTGCCAGCAGAGAAAGCACAGGGGATGTCTATGGCTACACCTTC.

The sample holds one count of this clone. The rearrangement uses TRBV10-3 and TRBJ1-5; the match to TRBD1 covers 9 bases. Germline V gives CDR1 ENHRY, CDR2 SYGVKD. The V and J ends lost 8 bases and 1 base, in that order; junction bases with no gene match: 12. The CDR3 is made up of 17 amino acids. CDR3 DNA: TGTGCCATCGCCAGTGGACAGGGGCTTGGGAGCAATCAGCCCCAGCATTTT. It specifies CAIASGQGLGSNQPQHF.

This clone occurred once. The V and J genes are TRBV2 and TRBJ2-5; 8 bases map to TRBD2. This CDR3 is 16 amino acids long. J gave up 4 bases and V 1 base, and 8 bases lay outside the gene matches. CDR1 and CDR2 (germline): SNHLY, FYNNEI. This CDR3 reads CASSEGVAGWLETQYF. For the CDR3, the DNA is TGTGCCAGCAGTGAAGGGGTAGCGGGGTGGCTAGAGACCCAGTACTTC. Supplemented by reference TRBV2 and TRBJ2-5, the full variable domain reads EPEVTQTPSHQVTQMGQEVILRCVPISNHLYFYWYRQILGQKVEFLVSFYNNEISEKSEIFDDQFSVERPDGSNFTLKIRSTKLEDSAMYFCASSEGVAGWLETQYFGPGTRLLVL.

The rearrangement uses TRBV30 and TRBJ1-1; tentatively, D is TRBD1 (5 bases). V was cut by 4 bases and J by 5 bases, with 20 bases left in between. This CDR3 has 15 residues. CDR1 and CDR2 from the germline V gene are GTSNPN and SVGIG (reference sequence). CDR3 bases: TGTGCCTGGAACAGGTTCCAAGCTGAAACGACTGAAGCTTTCTTT. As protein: CAWNRFQAETTEAFF.

The CDR3 DNA reads TGTGCCAGCAGTTTCCACAGGTCCTACGAGCAGTACTTC. Encoded protein: CASSFHRSYEQYF. The chain couples TRBV27 to TRBJ2-7; TRBD1 is a possible D gene (5 bases). CDR1 is MNHEY and CDR2 is SMNVEV in the germline V gene (reference sequence). The CDR3 loop spans 13 amino acids. V lost 3 bases and J 1 base, leaving 7 bases between the germline ends.